These 5 T cell receptor beta chains originate from one sample sequenced in a study of cytomegalovirus exposure and HLA in healthy donors. Both 60 Vbeta primers and 13 Jbeta primers went into the PCR. Data came from immunoSEQ multiplex PCR; TCRdb stores just in-frame clones and leaves some out. The table shows roughly 150,000 clones, with around 80% occurring only once. The material sequenced was PBMCs. The receptors here all came from a male donor in good health and CMV-seronegative.

A remark on this clone: The junction does not match germline at one end; this may be a read error. This sequence joins TRBV7-2 and TRBJ2-2, with D tentatively TRBD1 (5 bases). The CDR3 is 15 amino acids. In germline, CDR1 is SGHTA, CDR2 FQGNSA. The CDR3 nucleotides are TGTGCCAGCAGTTTAGACAGACCTAACACCGGGGAGCTGTTTTTT. As protein: CASSLDRPNTGELFF.

The chain combines TRBV5-4 with TRBJ1-1; D gene unclear. The germline V gene encodes CDR1 SGHNT and CDR2 YYREEE (reference sequence). The V end lost 4 bases, the J end lost 4 bases, and 17 bases lay between the germline ends. The CDR3 is 15 residues long. Here the CDR3 DNA reads TGTGCCAGCAGCATTGACCAGGAGGCAATCACTGAAGCTTTCTTT. Its protein is CASSIDQEAITEAFF.

V is TRBV9 and J is TRBJ2-5; a weak D match, TRBD2 (6 bases). Trimming stripped 4 bases from V and 2 bases from J, with 9 bases between. CDR1 and CDR2 (germline): SGDLS, YYNGEE. The CDR3 runs 13 residues. The CDR3 DNA follows: TGTGCCAGCAGCCCCGGGGGACAAGAGACCCAGTACTTC. This gives the protein CASSPGGQETQYF.

This clone appeared once. This chain joins TRBV6-1 and TRBJ1-4; the match to TRBD1 covers 8 bases. The CDR3 totals 11 residues. V was clipped by 6 bases and J by 11 bases; unmatched bases: 2. Per germline, CDR1 MNHNS and CDR2 SASEGT. CDR3 residues: CASSRQGKLFF. The CDR3 DNA sequence: TGTGCCAGCAGCCGACAGGGGAAACTGTTTTTT.

Comments on this clone: The same CDR3 arises from other DNA sequences in this sample as well. V and J are TRBV5-1 and TRBJ2-1, with 7 positions matching TRBD1. CDR1 and CDR2 from the germline V gene are SGHRS and YFSETQ. The V segment lost 0 bases and the J segment 5 bases; nucleotides outside the gene matches: 5. The CDR3 has 15 amino acids. The CDR3 loop reads CASSLGQGTHNEQFF. The CDR3 DNA reads as TGCGCCAGCAGCTTGGGACAGGGCACTCACAATGAGCAGTTCTTC.